This entry concerns a single T cell receptor beta chain. Its target is unknown. The sample comes from a study of Ad26.COV2.S vaccination and SARS-CoV-2 variants. Overall study context: Of the COV1001 trial arms, the Ad26.COV2.S arm included the donor.

Only in-frame clones appear in the TCRdb table, and some are missing; sequencing was by immunoSEQ multiplex PCR. Of some 420,000 clones in the sample, approximately 88% were seen once. Specified treatment: around 19 received Ad26.COV2.S at low or high dose, single or two shots; roughly five received placebo; per-sample allocation not given. Sampling was performed 63 days after the first vaccine or placebo injection. V was pared by 0 bases and J by 6 bases, with 13 bases between. CDR3 size: 15 residues. CDR1 SGHRS and CDR2 YFSETQ come from the germline V gene. Points from the study as a whole: Vaccinees and placebo recipients showed similar non-spike TCR breadth. Placebo recipients showed lower spike-specific TCR breadth than vaccinees. Analyses of TCR breadth and depth may have underestimated total T cell responses.

The chain joins TRBV5-1 to TRBJ2-1; no firm D call. This TCR was recovered from a person between 18 and 65 years old who received the Ad26.COV2.S COVID-19 vaccine or a placebo. Sample: peripheral blood, taken in a trial of Ad26.COV2.S vaccine versus placebo. The CDR3 loop reads CASSLASSPLNEQFF. The CDR3 region has the DNA TGCGCCAGCAGCTTGGCCAGCTCACCCCTCAATGAGCAGTTCTTC.